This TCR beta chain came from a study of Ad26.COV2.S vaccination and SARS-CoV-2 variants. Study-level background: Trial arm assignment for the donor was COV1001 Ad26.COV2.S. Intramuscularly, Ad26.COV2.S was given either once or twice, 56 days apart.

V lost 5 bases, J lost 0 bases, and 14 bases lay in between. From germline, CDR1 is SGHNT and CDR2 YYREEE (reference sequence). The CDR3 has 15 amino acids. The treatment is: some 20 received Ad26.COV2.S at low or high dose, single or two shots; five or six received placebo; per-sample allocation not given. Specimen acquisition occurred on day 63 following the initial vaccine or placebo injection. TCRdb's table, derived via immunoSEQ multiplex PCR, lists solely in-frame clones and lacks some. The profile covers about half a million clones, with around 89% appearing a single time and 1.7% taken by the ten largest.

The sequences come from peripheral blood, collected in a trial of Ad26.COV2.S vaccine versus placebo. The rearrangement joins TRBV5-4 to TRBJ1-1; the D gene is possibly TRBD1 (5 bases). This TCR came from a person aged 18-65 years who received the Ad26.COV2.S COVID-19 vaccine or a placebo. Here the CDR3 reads CASRAGLNMNTEAFF. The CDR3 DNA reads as TGTGCCAGCAGGGCGGGACTCAACATGAACACTGAAGCTTTCTTT.